These T cell receptor beta chains were read from a single sample in a study of OX40 agonist ivuxolimab in advanced cancers. Sequencing used immunoSEQ multiplex PCR; TCRdb keeps in-frame clones, though not all of them. The sample includes about 48,000 clones, approximately 83% of them seen just once. Specimen: CD4+ or CD8+ T cells sorted from blood, collected in a trial of the OX40 agonist ivuxolimab. These receptors all stem from an adult with an advanced solid tumor such as melanoma, head and neck, liver or kidney cancer. CDR3s include the opening cysteine and the closing phenylalanine or tryptophan. A D gene is named only where the DNA matches it firmly. For some rows the clone size is stated as once, few or many, or as a class when expanded; others skip it.

V: TRBV29-1; size: NA; J: TRBJ2-5; D: TRBD2; DNA: TGCAGCGGCTGGACTAGCGGAAAACAAGAGACCCAGTACTTC; CDR3: CSGWTSGKQETQYF
V: TRBV21-1; size: NA; J: TRBJ1-4; D: NA; DNA: TGTGCCAGCAGCAAAGCGGGACGCGATGAAAAACTGTTTTTT; CDR3: CASSKAGRDEKLFF
V: TRBV10-1; size: few; J: TRBJ1-1; D: NA; DNA: TGCGCCAGCAGTGAGTCGAGGCAGGGAATCACTGAAGCTTTCTTT; CDR3: CASSESRQGITEAFF
V: TRBV18; size: NA; J: TRBJ1-1; D: NA; DNA: TGTGCCAGCTCCCCACAGGCGGGATTGAACACTGAAGCTTTCTTT; CDR3: CASSPQAGLNTEAFF
V: TRBV6-6; size: NA; J: TRBJ1-6; D: NA; DNA: TGTGCCAGCAGTTACGAGGGGGGAAGTAATTCACCCCTCCACTTT; CDR3: CASSYEGGSNSPLHF
V: TRBV7-9; size: NA; J: TRBJ2-7; D: NA; DNA: TGTGCCAGCAGCTCAACAGGGCTCGAGCAGTACTTC; CDR3: CASSSTGLEQYF
V: TRBV10-2; size: NA; J: TRBJ2-2; D: NA; DNA: TGCGCCAGCAGTGATCGTAGGGGGTGGACCGGGGAGCTGTTTTTT; CDR3: CASSDRRGWTGELFF
V: TRBV9; size: NA; J: TRBJ2-7; D: TRBD1; DNA: TGTGCCAGCAGCGTAATCCCGGGACAGGGTTCCGAGCAGTACTTC; CDR3: CASSVIPGQGSEQYF
V: TRBV30; size: NA; J: TRBJ1-4; D: NA; DNA: TGTGCCTGGAGTGTACAACAGACACGTTTCAATGAAAAACTGTTTTTT; CDR3: CAWSVQQTRFNEKLFF
V: TRBV6-6; size: NA; J: TRBJ1-5; D: NA; DNA: TGTGCCAGCAGGGGGTTTGAGGGTAATCAGCCCCAGCATTTT; CDR3: CASRGFEGNQPQHF
V: TRBV7-9; size: NA; J: TRBJ2-5; D: NA; DNA: TGTGCCAGCAAGGGGACCCTCCAAGAGACCCAGTACTTC; CDR3: CASKGTLQETQYF
V: TRBV19; size: NA; J: TRBJ1-1; D: NA; DNA: TGTGCCAGTAGTATGAGGGGCAGGGACGCTGAAGCTTTCTTT; CDR3: CASSMRGRDAEAFF
V: TRBV6-6; size: NA; J: TRBJ1-2; D: NA; DNA: TGTGCCAGCAGTTACTTGACAGGTGGCTACACCTTC; CDR3: CASSYLTGGYTF
V: TRBV7-2; size: NA; J: TRBJ2-5; D: NA; DNA: TGTGCCAGCAGCTTAGCGAATCGAGGGGTTAAAGAGACCCAGTACTTC; CDR3: CASSLANRGVKETQYF
V: TRBV5-1; size: NA; J: TRBJ2-7; D: NA; DNA: TGCGCCAGCAGCGGGAGCGGAACCGAGCAGTACTTC; CDR3: CASSGSGTEQYF
V: TRBV9; size: NA; J: TRBJ2-5; D: TRBD2; DNA: TGTGCCAGCAGCGTAGCAGGTCTAGCGGGGGGACAAGAGACCCAGTACTTC; CDR3: CASSVAGLAGGQETQYF
V: TRBV5-8; size: NA; J: TRBJ2-5; D: TRBD1; DNA: TGTGCCAGCAGCCCCCGGGACAGGGGACACGAGACCCAGTACTTC; CDR3: CASSPRDRGHETQYF
V: TRBV6-6; size: NA; J: TRBJ2-3; D: NA; DNA: TGTGCCAGCAGTTACGATGGGAGCGGTACGCAGTATTTT; CDR3: CASSYDGSGTQYF
V: TRBV20-1; size: NA; J: TRBJ2-7; D: NA; DNA: TGCAGTGCTAGAGGGGACGAGCAGTACTTC; CDR3: CSARGDEQYF
V: TRBV11-2; size: NA; J: TRBJ1-1; D: NA; DNA: TGTGCCAGCAGCTCACAGGATTACACTGAAGCTTTCTTT; CDR3: CASSSQDYTEAFF
V: TRBV7-9; size: NA; J: TRBJ2-1; D: TRBD2; DNA: TGTGCCAGCAGCTTAGCAGCGGGGGGGCGTGACAATGAGCAGTTCTTC; CDR3: CASSLAAGGRDNEQFF
V: TRBV4-1; size: few; J: TRBJ2-3; D: NA; DNA: TGCGCCAGCAGCCAACGATCGATAGATACGCAGTATTTT; CDR3: CASSQRSIDTQYF
V: TRBV27; size: few; J: TRBJ1-6; D: TRBD1; DNA: TGTGCCAGCACCTCCAGGGGGACCCATAATTCACCCCTCCACTTT; CDR3: CASTSRGTHNSPLHF
V: TRBV7-2; size: NA; J: TRBJ2-1; D: TRBD2; DNA: TGTGCCAGCAGCTTAGTAGCGGGGGGACCGAGGAATGAGCAGTTCTTC; CDR3: CASSLVAGGPRNEQFF
V: TRBV9; size: NA; J: TRBJ2-1; D: TRBD2; DNA: TGTGCCAGCAGCTCCCGTTATGGCGGGGGGGCCCGAGAGCAGTTCTTC; CDR3: CASSSRYGGGAREQFF
V: TRBV21-1; size: NA; J: TRBJ1-2; D: NA; DNA: TGTGCCAGCAGCACCCACGGACAGGGGACTTATGGCTACACCTTC; CDR3: CASSTHGQGTYGYTF
V: TRBV5-1; size: NA; J: TRBJ2-7; D: NA; DNA: TGCGCCAGCAGGGGTATCCAGCACTACGAGCAGTACTTC; CDR3: CASRGIQHYEQYF
V: TRBV5-4; size: few; J: TRBJ1-1; D: NA; DNA: TGTGCCAGCAGCTTGGCCGGTCGGAACACTGAAGCTTTCTTT; CDR3: CASSLAGRNTEAFF
V: TRBV9; size: NA; J: TRBJ1-1; D: NA; DNA: TGTGCCAGCAGCGTTTCAGACAACTTGAACACTGAAGCTTTCTTT; CDR3: CASSVSDNLNTEAFF
V: TRBV5-1; size: NA; J: TRBJ1-1; D: TRBD1; DNA: TGCGCCAGCAGGCGGGAATTGAACAGGGGCACTGAAGCTTTCTTT; CDR3: CASRRELNRGTEAFF
V: TRBV2; size: NA; J: TRBJ1-1; D: TRBD1; DNA: TGTGCCAGCAAAGGACAGGGGGCGTCCTCAAACACTGAAGCTTTCTTT; CDR3: CASKGQGASSNTEAFF
V: TRBV6-5; size: NA; J: TRBJ1-3; D: NA; DNA: TGTGCCAGCAAATTGGACGGAAGCAACGGAAACACCATATATTTT; CDR3: CASKLDGSNGNTIYF
V: TRBV5-4; size: NA; J: TRBJ2-3; D: NA; DNA: TGTGCCAGCAGCTGGGGGGATACGCAGTATTTT; CDR3: CASSWGDTQYF
V: TRBV11-2; size: NA; J: TRBJ1-1; D: TRBD1; DNA: TGTGCCAGCAGCTGGACAGGGGGGTTTGTGGCTGAAGCTTTCTTT; CDR3: CASSWTGGFVAEAFF
V: TRBV2; size: NA; J: TRBJ1-2; D: NA; DNA: TGTGCCAGCAGTCGACAGAGCTATGGCTACACCTTC; CDR3: CASSRQSYGYTF
V: TRBV11-2; size: NA; J: TRBJ2-3; D: NA; DNA: TGTGCCAGCATCCAATTTCGAACGGACGTGCCGTATTTT; CDR3: CASIQFRTDVPYF
V: TRBV7-2; size: NA; J: TRBJ1-5; D: NA; DNA: TGTGCCAGCAGCTCGTACACGTCCAATCAGCCCCAGCATTTT; CDR3: CASSSYTSNQPQHF
V: TRBV7-2; size: NA; J: TRBJ1-4; D: NA; DNA: TGTGCCAGCAGCTTAAAGTCCCAGGGTGAAAAACTGTTTTTT; CDR3: CASSLKSQGEKLFF
V: TRBV27; size: NA; J: TRBJ1-1; D: NA; DNA: TGTGCCAGCAGCCGACAGACGAACACTGAAGCTTTCTTT; CDR3: CASSRQTNTEAFF
V: TRBV6-1; size: NA; J: TRBJ2-3; D: NA; DNA: TGTGCCAGCAGTAATCAGGGGTGGGCAGATACGCAGTATTTT; CDR3: CASSNQGWADTQYF